This entry lists 2 T cell receptor beta chains sequenced from one sample in a study of CD8+CD57+ T cells in acquired aplastic anemia. The template for TCR beta VDJ and CDR3 sequence profiling was genomic DNA. MiXCR, run by TCRdb on the reads, gives a single entry per CDR3 protein. The data hold roughly 250,000 distinct CDR3 sequences, with roughly 82% observed a single time. Patients selected for sequencing had displayed CD8+CD57+ cell expansion by flow cytometry. Sample: sorted CD4+, CD8+, or CD8+CD57+ T cells (not recorded which) from PBMCs. The receptors originated from a human donor with aplastic anemia.

On this clonotype itself: This is likely a read error, given that the CDR3 carries no conserved phenylalanine or tryptophan at its end. It is unclear where the CDR3 begins or ends on the DNA, so no DNA is shown, and the CDR3 is as TCRdb lists it. This chain joins TRBV7-2 and TRBJ2-5; the table's D call, TRBD1, has no DNA check behind it. The germline gives CDR1 SGHTA, CDR2 FQGNSA. A total of 12 residues make up the CDR3, ends included. The CDR3 sequence: CASSNGQGTQYT.

The CDR3, as DNA: TGCGCCAGCAGCGCGGTTATGGACGGAGTCGTATATGGCTACACCTTC. Its translation is CASSAVMDGVVYGYTF. This chain uses TRBV5-1 with TRBJ1-2, with unresolved D. CDR3 length equals 16 residues. Germline CDR1 is SGHRS and CDR2 is YFSETQ. V was clipped by 4 bases and J by 5 bases, with 21 bases between them.